The 11 T cell receptor beta chains presented below share a single source sample, sequenced in a study of T cells in localized non-small cell lung cancer (dated by TCRdb to the early 2020s). The library was built by means of the immunoSEQ multiplex PCR assay. TCRdb retrieved this table from immuneACCESS and kept in-frame rearrangements only. Not all clones are present; in checked studies, unresolved V genes account for under half, and no reason is known for the remainder. The sample contains 75,000 to 95,000 clones, roughly 87% of them found a single time. The top ten clonotypes cover over 12% of the sample. Sequencing was performed on peripheral blood, taken before any cancer treatment. The receptor source for this set is a man between 40 and 70 years old with stage I squamous cell lung carcinoma.

The V gene is TRBV19, the J gene TRBJ1-1, with a possible D match to TRBD1 (5 bases). The V gene lost 5 bases and the J gene lost 4 bases, with 11 bases spanning the gap. Germline assignment: CDR1 LNHDA and CDR2 SQIVND (reference sequence). CDR3 size: 13 residues. The CDR3 nucleotides are TGTGCCAGTAGTCGGAAAGGGACCACTGAAGCTTTCTTT. Translating gives CASSRKGTTEAFF.

Points on this clone: One end of the junction does not line up with germline, which may come from a read error. This chain connects TRBV28 to TRBJ2-5; 9 bases fit TRBD2. CDR1 is MDHEN, CDR2 SYDVKM, per germline. This CDR3 has 14 amino acids. CDR3 in DNA: TGTGCCAGCAGTCCGCGGGGGGGCCAAAAGACCCAGTACTTC. This sequence encodes CASSPRGGQKTQYF.

The chain couples TRBV7-3 to TRBJ2-3; D gene unclear. CDR3 length: 13 amino acids. The germline V gene encodes CDR1 SGHTA and CDR2 FQGTGA. Trimming took 4 bases from V and 2 from J, leaving 7 bases between them. CDR3 sequence (DNA): TGTGCCAGCAGCTATACCCACACAGATACGCAGTATTTT. This sequence encodes CASSYTHTDTQYF.

V usage is TRBV2 and J usage is TRBJ1-4; 7 bases map to TRBD1. Looked up from germline, CDR1 is SNHLY and CDR2 is FYNNEI. Germline trimming cut 7 bases from V and 4 bases from J; bases unmatched to any gene: 6. CDR3 length equals 14 residues. CDR3 in amino acids: CASKRQGYNEKLFF. CDR3 nucleotide sequence: TGTGCCAGCAAAAGACAGGGCTATAATGAAAAACTGTTTTTT.

The chain recombines TRBV7-8 with TRBJ1-3; a weak D match, TRBD1 (6 bases). Germline V CDR1 and CDR2: SGHVS, FQNEAQ. This CDR3 has 15 residues. Trimming pared 1 base from V and 4 bases from J, leaving 11 bases between. The chain's CDR3 is CASSLGGGGGNTIYF. The DNA of the CDR3 is TGTGCCAGCAGCTTAGGGGGGGGCGGCGGAAACACCATATATTTT.

This chain uses TRBV7-2 with TRBJ1-1; D might be TRBD1 (6 bases). V shed 7 bases and J shed 1 base, with 10 bases lying between them. The germline V gene has CDR1 SGHTA and CDR2 FQGNSA. This CDR3 comprises 13 residues. This chain's CDR3 is CASKNRENTEAFF. In nucleotides, the CDR3 is TGTGCCAGCAAAAACAGGGAGAACACTGAAGCTTTCTTT.

This clone was found once. V usage is TRBV28 and J usage is TRBJ1-1, with D maybe TRBD1 (6 bases). The V gene's germline CDR1 is MDHEN and CDR2 SYDVKM. The V end was cut by 4 bases, the J end by 4 bases, with 13 bases between. The CDR3 sequence is 14 residues long. The CDR3 nucleotides are TGTGCCAGCAGTTCACCGCCAGGGGTCACTGAAGCTTTCTTT. Residues: CASSSPPGVTEAFF.

The V gene is TRBV11-2, the J gene TRBJ1-1, with D unclear. There are 15 residues in the CDR3. Germline CDR1 is SGHAT and CDR2 is FQNNGV. Trimming removed 2 bases at V and 0 bases at J, with 10 bases between. The CDR3 DNA reads as TGTGCCAGCAGCTTACGAGGCCAGGTGAACACTGAAGCTTTCTTT. As protein: CASSLRGQVNTEAFF.

CDR3 in amino acids: CASSGSELGYEQYF. CDR3 DNA sequence: TGTGCCAGCAGTGGCTCCGAGCTCGGGTACGAGCAGTACTTC. V and J are TRBV7-6 and TRBJ2-7; no clear D gene. The CDR3 is 14 amino acids. Germline CDR1 reads SGHVS; CDR2 reads FNYEAQ. Trimming took off 6 bases at V and 4 bases at J, with 16 bases between the two ends.

The chain uses TRBV19 and TRBJ2-2; no firm D call. Germline CDR1 is LNHDA and CDR2 is SQIVND (reference sequence). Deletions cut 6 bases from V and 1 base from J, with 6 bases between. This CDR3 spans 13 amino acids. CDR3 sequence: CASRGLNTGELFF. CDR3 DNA: TGTGCCAGTAGGGGTTTGAACACCGGGGAGCTGTTTTTT.

This clone was seen more than once but under ten times. This chain connects TRBV14 to TRBJ1-2, with a possible D match to TRBD1 (5 bases). CDR1 SGHDN and CDR2 FVKESK come from the germline V gene. Deletions cut 4 bases from V and 2 bases from J, with 14 bases between. The CDR3 loop spans 15 amino acids. CDR3 amino acids: CASSPAGGANYGYTF. The CDR3 DNA reads as TGTGCCAGCAGCCCCGCAGGAGGGGCGAACTATGGCTACACCTTC.